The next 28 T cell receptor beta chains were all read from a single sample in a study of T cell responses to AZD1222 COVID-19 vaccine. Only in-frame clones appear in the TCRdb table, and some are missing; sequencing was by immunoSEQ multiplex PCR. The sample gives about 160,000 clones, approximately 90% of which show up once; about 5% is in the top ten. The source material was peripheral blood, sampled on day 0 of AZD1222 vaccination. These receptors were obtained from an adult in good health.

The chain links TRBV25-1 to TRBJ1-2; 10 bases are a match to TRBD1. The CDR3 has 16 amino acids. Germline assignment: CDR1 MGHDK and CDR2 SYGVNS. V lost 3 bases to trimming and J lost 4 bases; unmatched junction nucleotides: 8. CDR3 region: CASSDPGQGVGYGYTF. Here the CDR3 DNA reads TGTGCCAGCAGTGACCCTGGACAGGGGGTTGGCTATGGCTACACCTTC.

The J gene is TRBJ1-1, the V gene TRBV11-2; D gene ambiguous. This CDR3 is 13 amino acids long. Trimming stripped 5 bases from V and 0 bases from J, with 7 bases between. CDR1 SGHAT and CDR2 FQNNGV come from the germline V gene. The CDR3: CASSQGLNTEAFF. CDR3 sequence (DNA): TGTGCCAGCAGCCAAGGGTTGAACACTGAAGCTTTCTTT. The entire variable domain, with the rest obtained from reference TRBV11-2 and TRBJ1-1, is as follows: EAGVAQSPRYKIIEKRQSVAFWCNPISGHATLYWYQQILGQGPKLLIQFQNNGVVDDSQLPKDRFSAERLKGVDSTLKIQPAKLEDSAVYLCASSQGLNTEAFFGQGTRLTVV.

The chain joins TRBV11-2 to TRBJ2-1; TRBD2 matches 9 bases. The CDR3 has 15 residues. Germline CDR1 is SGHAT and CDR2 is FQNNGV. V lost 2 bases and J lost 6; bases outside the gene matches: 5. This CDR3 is CASSLLLAGPNEQFF. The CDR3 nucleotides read TGTGCCAGCAGCTTATTACTAGCGGGTCCCAATGAGCAGTTCTTC.

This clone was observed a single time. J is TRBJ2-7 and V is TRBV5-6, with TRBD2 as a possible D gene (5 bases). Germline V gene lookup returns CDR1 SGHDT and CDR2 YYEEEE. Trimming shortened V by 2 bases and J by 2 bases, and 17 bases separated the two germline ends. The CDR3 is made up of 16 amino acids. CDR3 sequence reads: CASSFWAGSRAYEQYF. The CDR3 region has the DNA TGTGCCAGCAGCTTTTGGGCTGGGAGCAGAGCCTACGAGCAGTACTTC.

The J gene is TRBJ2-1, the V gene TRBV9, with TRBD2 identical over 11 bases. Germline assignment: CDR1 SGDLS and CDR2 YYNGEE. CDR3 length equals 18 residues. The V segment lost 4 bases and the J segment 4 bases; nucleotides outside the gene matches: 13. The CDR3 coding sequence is TGTGCCAGCAGCCCCAGGATAGCGGGAGGGCGGGGTTACAATGAGCAGTTCTTC. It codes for CASSPRIAGGRGYNEQFF.

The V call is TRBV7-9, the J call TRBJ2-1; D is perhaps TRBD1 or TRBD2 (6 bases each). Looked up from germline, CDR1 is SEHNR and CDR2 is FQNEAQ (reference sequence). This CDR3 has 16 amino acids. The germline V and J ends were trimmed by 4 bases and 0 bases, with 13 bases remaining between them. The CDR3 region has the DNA TGTGCCAGCAGCTCCGGGGGCCTGGGCTCCTACAATGAGCAGTTCTTC. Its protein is CASSSGGLGSYNEQFF.

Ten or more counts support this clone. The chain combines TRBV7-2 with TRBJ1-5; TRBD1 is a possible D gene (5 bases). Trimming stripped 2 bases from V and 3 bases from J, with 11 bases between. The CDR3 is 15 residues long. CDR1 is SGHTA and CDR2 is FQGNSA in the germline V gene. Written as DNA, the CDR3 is TGTGCCAGCAGCTTAAGGCAGGGCCCCAATCAGCCCCAGCATTTT. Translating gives CASSLRQGPNQPQHF.

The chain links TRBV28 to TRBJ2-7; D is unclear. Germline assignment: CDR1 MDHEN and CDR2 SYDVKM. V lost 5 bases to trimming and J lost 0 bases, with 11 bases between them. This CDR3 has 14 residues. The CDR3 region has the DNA TGTGCCAGCAGTCTCCGGCCTAGCTCCTACGAGCAGTACTTC. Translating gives CASSLRPSSYEQYF.

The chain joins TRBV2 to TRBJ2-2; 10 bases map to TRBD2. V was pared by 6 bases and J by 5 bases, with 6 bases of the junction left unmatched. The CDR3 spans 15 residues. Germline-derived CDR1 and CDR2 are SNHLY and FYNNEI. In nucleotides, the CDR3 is TGTGCCAGCAGGGCCGGACTAGCGGTGACCGGGGAGCTGTTTTTT. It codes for CASRAGLAVTGELFF.

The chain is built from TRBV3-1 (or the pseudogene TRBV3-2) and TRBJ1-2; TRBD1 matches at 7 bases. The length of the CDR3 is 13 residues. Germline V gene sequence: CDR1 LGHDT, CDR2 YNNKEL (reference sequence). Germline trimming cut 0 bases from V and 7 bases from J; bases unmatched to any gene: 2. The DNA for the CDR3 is TGTGCCAGCAGCCAAGATGCAGGGGGTGGCTACACCTTC. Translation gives CASSQDAGGGYTF.

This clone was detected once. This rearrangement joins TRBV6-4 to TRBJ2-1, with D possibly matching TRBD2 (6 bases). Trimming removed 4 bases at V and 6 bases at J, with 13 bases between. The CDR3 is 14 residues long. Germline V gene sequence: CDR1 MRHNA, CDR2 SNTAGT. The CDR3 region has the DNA TGTGCCAGCAGTGCTCTAGGAGGGAGCAATGAGCAGTTCTTC. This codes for CASSALGGSNEQFF.

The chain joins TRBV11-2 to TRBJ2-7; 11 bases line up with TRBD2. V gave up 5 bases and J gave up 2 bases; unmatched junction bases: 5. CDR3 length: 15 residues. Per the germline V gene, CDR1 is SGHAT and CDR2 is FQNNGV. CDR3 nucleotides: TGTGCCAGCAGCCAGACTAGCGGGACTACCTACGAGCAGTACTTC. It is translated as CASSQTSGTTYEQYF. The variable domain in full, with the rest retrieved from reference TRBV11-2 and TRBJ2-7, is EAGVAQSPRYKIIEKRQSVAFWCNPISGHATLYWYQQILGQGPKLLIQFQNNGVVDDSQLPKDRFSAERLKGVDSTLKIQPAKLEDSAVYLCASSQTSGTTYEQYFGPGTRLTVT.

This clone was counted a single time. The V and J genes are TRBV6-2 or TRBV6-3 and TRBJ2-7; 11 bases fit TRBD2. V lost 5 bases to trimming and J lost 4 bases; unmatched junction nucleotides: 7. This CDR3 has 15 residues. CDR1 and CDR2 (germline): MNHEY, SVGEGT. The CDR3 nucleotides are TGTGCCAGCAGTACGCCTAGCGGGAGGCGGTACGAGCAGTACTTC. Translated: CASSTPSGRRYEQYF.

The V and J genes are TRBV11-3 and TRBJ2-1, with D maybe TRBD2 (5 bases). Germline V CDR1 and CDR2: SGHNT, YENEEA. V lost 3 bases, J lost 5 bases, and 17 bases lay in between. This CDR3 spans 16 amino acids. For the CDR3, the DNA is TGTGCCAGCAGCTTCGCGCGGGCCATAGCGAACAATGAGCAGTTCTTC. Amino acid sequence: CASSFARAIANNEQFF.

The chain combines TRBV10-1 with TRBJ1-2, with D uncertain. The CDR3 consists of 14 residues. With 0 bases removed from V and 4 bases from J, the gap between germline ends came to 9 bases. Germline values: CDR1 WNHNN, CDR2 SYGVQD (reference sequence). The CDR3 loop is CASSESGRSYGYTF. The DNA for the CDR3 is TGCGCCAGCAGTGAGTCGGGCAGGTCCTATGGCTACACCTTC.

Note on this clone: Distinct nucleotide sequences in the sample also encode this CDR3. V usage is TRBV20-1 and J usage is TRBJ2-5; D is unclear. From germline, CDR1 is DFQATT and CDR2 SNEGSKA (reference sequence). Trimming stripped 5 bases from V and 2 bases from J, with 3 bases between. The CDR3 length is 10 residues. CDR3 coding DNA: TGCAGTGCTTATCAAGAGACCCAGTACTTC. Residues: CSAYQETQYF.

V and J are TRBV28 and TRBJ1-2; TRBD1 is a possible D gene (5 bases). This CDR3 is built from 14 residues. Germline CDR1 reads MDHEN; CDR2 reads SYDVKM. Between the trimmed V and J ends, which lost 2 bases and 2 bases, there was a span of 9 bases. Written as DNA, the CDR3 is TGTGCCAGCAGTTTAGGGGCTGGGAACTATGGCTACACCTTC. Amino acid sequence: CASSLGAGNYGYTF.

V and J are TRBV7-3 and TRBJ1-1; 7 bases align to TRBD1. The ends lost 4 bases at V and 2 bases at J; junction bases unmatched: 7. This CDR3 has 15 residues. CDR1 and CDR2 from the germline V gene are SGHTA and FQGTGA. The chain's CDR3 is CASSSSGTANTEAFF. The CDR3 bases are TGTGCCAGCAGCTCGTCCGGGACAGCCAACACTGAAGCTTTCTTT.

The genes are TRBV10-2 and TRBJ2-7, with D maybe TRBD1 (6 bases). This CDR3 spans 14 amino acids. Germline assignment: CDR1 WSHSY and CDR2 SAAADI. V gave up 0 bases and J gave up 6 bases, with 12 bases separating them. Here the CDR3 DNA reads TGCGCCAGCAGTGAGTCGGGCAGGGGTGGCGAGCAGTACTTC. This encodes CASSESGRGGEQYF.

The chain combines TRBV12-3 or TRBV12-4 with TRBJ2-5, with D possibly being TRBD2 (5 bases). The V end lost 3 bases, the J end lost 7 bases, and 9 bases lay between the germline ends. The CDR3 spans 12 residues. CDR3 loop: CASSFSRGTQYF. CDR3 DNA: TGTGCCAGCAGTTTTTCCCGGGGGACCCAGTACTTC.

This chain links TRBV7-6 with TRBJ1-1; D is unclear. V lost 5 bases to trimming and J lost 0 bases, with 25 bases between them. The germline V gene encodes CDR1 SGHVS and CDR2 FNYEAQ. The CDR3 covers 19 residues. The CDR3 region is CASSPLQRPKLNMNTEAFF. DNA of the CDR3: TGTGCCAGCAGCCCGCTGCAGAGGCCCAAACTAAACATGAACACTGAAGCTTTCTTT.

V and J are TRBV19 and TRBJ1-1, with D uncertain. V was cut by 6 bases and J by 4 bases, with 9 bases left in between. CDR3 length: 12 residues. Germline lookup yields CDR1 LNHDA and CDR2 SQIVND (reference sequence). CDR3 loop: CASSGWGTEAFF. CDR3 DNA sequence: TGTGCCAGTAGCGGATGGGGCACTGAAGCTTTCTTT.

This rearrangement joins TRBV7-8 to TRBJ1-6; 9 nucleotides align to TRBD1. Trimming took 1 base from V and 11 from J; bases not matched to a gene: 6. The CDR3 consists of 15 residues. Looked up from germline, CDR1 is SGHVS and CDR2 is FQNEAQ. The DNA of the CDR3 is TGTGCCAGCAGCTTAGTGCGACAGGGGGGGCCACCCCTCCACTTT. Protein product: CASSLVRQGGPPLHF. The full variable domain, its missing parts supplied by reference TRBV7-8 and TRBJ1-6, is GAGVSQSPRYKVAKRGQDVALRCDPISGHVSLFWYQQALGQGPEFLTYFQNEAQLDKSGLPSDRFFAERPEGSVSTLKIQRTQQEDSAVYLCASSLVRQGGPPLHFGNGTRLTVT.

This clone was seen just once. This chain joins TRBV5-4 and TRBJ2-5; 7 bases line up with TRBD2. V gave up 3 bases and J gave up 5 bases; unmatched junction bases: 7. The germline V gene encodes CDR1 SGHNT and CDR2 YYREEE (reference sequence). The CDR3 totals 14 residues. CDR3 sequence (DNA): TGTGCCAGCAGCTCCCTTGGGGGAGGGGAGACCCAGTACTTC. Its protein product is CASSSLGGGETQYF.

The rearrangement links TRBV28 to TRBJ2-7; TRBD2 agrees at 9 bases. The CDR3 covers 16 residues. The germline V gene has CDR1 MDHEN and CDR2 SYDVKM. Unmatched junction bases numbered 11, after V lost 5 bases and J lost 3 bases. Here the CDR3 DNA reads TGTGCCAGCAGTCAGTTGAATAGCGGGAGAGGCTACGAGCAGTACTTC. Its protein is CASSQLNSGRGYEQYF. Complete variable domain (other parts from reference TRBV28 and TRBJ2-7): DVKVTQSSRYLVKRTGEKVFLECVQDMDHENMFWYRQDPGLGLRLIYFSYDVKMKEKGDIPEGYSVSREKKERFSLILESASTNQTSMYLCASSQLNSGRGYEQYFGPGTRLTVT.

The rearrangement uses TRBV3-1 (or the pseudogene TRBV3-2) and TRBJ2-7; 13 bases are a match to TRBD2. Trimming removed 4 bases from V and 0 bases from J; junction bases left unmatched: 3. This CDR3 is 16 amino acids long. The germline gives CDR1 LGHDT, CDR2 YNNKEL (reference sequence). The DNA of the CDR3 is TGTGCCAGCAGCCCAGGGACTAGCGGGAACTCCTACGAGCAGTACTTC. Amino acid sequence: CASSPGTSGNSYEQYF.

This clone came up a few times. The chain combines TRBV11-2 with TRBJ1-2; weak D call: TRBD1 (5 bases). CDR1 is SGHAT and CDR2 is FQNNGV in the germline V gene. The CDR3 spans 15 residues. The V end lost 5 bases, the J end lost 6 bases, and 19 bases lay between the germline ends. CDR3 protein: CASSEEPTAENGYTF. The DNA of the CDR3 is TGTGCCAGCAGCGAAGAGCCGACAGCTGAGAATGGCTACACCTTC.

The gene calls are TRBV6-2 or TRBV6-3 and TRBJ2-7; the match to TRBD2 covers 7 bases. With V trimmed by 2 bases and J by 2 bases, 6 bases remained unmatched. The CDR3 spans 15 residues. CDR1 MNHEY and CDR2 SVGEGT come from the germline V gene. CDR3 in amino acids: CASSYGDYSAYEQYF. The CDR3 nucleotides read TGTGCCAGCAGTTACGGGGACTACTCTGCCTACGAGCAGTACTTC.